Shown below are 14 T cell receptor beta chains from a single sample sequenced in a study of shared clonotypes between healthy human individuals. Libraries were prepared by immunoSEQ multiplex PCR; TCRdb keeps only in-frame clonotypes and omits some of them. Here the sample spans about 1.5 million clones, roughly 97% being singletons. What was sequenced was naive CD4+ T cells sorted from blood. Subset given: CD45RA+ positively selected. These receptors were obtained from a man aged 25-45 years in good health.

This chain connects TRBV4-2 to TRBJ2-2; 8 positions agree with TRBD1. After removal of 4 bases from V and 3 bases from J, the junction contained 7 bases not matched to a gene. This CDR3 contains 16 residues. Germline-derived CDR1 and CDR2 are LGHNA and YNFKEQ. CDR3 nucleotide sequence: TGTGCCAGCAGCCCAGCGGACAGGGTCTACACCGGGGAGCTGTTTTTT. Protein sequence: CASSPADRVYTGELFF.

Only one count was recorded for this clone. The genes are TRBV2 and TRBJ2-7; the D gene could be TRBD1 or TRBD2 (5 bases each). Germline V lookup: CDR1 SNHLY, CDR2 FYNNEI. The length of the CDR3 is 14 residues. Between the trimmed V and J ends, which lost 4 bases and 3 bases, there was a span of 13 bases. As DNA, the CDR3 is TGTGCCAGCAGTGTTGGGACCCCGTTCTACGAGCAGTACTTC. Protein: CASSVGTPFYEQYF.

This clone has just one count. The chain couples TRBV18 to TRBJ1-4; weak D call: TRBD1 (6 bases). The germline CDR1 and CDR2 sequences are KGHSH and LQKENI. Trimming pared 2 bases from V and 8 bases from J, leaving 15 bases between. This CDR3 spans 15 amino acids. The CDR3 loop is CASSPTGPGKEKLFF. The CDR3 DNA follows: TGTGCCAGCTCACCAACAGGGCCTGGTAAAGAAAAACTGTTTTTT.

The chain couples TRBV20-1 to TRBJ2-3; tentatively, D is TRBD2 (5 bases). The CDR3 runs to 10 residues. The germline gives CDR1 DFQATT, CDR2 SNEGSKA (reference sequence). The CDR3 is CARDDNTQYF. The CDR3 DNA reads as TGCGCCCGGGATGACAATACGCAGTATTTT.

The chain joins TRBV20-1 to TRBJ2-1; D is unresolved. V lost 5 bases, J lost 8 bases, and 7 bases lay in between. Germline V gene data show CDR1 as DFQATT and CDR2 as SNEGSKA (reference sequence). The CDR3 runs to 10 residues. CDR3 bases: TGCAGTGCTGCAGGTGATGAGCAGTTCTTC. Its protein is CSAAGDEQFF.

The V call is TRBV19, the J call TRBJ1-1, with TRBD1 matching 9 bases. Germline V gives CDR1 LNHDA, CDR2 SQIVND (reference sequence). CDR3 size: 16 residues. J gave up 3 bases and V 2 bases, and 7 bases lay outside the gene matches. Here the CDR3 reads CASSIPNRQGDTEAFF. As DNA, the CDR3 is TGTGCCAGTAGTATACCCAACCGACAGGGGGACACTGAAGCTTTCTTT. Drawing the rest from reference TRBV19 and TRBJ1-1, the complete variable domain is DGGITQSPKYLFRKEGQNVTLSCEQNLNHDAMYWYRQDPGQGLRLIYYSQIVNDFQKGDIAEGYSVSREKKESFPLTVTSAQKNPTAFYLCASSIPNRQGDTEAFFGQGTRLTVV.

V is TRBV28 and J is TRBJ1-2, with D unclear. V was clipped by 5 bases and J by 7 bases, with 8 bases between them. The germline gives CDR1 MDHEN, CDR2 SYDVKM. The CDR3 is made up of 11 amino acids. CDR3 DNA sequence: TGTGCCAGCAGTCTATCGTTTGGCTACACCTTC. Residues: CASSLSFGYTF.

CDR3 amino acids: CASSLSRGAETQYF. CDR3 in DNA: TGTGCCAGCAGTTTATCGAGGGGAGCGGAGACCCAGTACTTC. The chain has TRBV27 and TRBJ2-5; D may correspond to TRBD1 or TRBD2 (5 bases each). Germline values: CDR1 MNHEY, CDR2 SMNVEV (reference sequence). This CDR3 is 14 amino acids long. V dropped 0 bases and J dropped 5 bases, with 10 bases sitting between them.

DNA for the CDR3: TGTGCCAGCTCCGATCTAAACAGGGTACCCTATGGCTACACCTTC. It codes for CASSDLNRVPYGYTF. The V call is TRBV18, the J call TRBJ1-2; D is perhaps TRBD1 (6 bases). Trimming left V 6 bases short and J 4 bases short, with 18 bases between. Germline CDR1 KGHSH, CDR2 LQKENI. The CDR3 extends over 15 amino acids. Combining the CDR3 with reference TRBV18 and TRBJ1-2 gives the whole variable domain NAGVMQNPRHLVRRRGQEARLRCSPMKGHSHVYWYRQLPEEGLKFMVYLQKENIIDESGMPKERFSAEFPKEGPSILRIQQVVRGDSAAYFCASSDLNRVPYGYTFGSGTRLTVV.

The chain is built from TRBV7-6 and TRBJ2-5; D is uncertain. In germline, CDR1 is SGHVS, CDR2 FNYEAQ. V was shortened by 2 bases and J by 1 base, with 8 bases between the two germline ends. The CDR3 is 14 amino acids. CDR3 nucleotide sequence: TGTGCCAGCAGCTTAACCCGGGCCCAAGAGACCCAGTACTTC. It specifies CASSLTRAQETQYF.

This chain joins TRBV14 and TRBJ1-1; D gene unclear. This CDR3 region has 14 residues. V was clipped by 6 bases and J by 0 bases, with 11 bases between them. Looked up from germline, CDR1 is SGHDN and CDR2 is FVKESK. This CDR3 is CASSGVIVNTEAFF. The CDR3 coding sequence is TGTGCCAGCAGTGGTGTCATCGTGAACACTGAAGCTTTCTTT.

CDR3 nucleotides: TGTGCCAGTATACCGGGCGGCGGCGGGGAGCTGTTTTTT. Its translation: CASIPGGGGELFF. The chain links TRBV6-5 to TRBJ2-2; D is unresolved. The germline V gene encodes CDR1 MNHEY and CDR2 SVGAGI. The length of the CDR3 is 13 residues. The V gene lost 9 bases and the J gene lost 7 bases, with 15 bases spanning the gap.

This chain connects TRBV27 to TRBJ1-5; D unclear. CDR3 length: 15 amino acids. CDR1 and CDR2 from the germline V gene are MNHEY and SMNVEV (reference sequence). V gave up 3 bases and J gave up 0 bases, with 9 bases separating them. For the CDR3, the DNA is TGTGCCAGCAGTTTTTCGGGCTTTAGCAATCAGCCCCAGCATTTT. Its translation: CASSFSGFSNQPQHF.

The V call is TRBV7-6, the J call TRBJ2-3, with 14 bases that match TRBD2. CDR3 length: 16 amino acids. V shed 3 bases, J shed 4 bases, and the junction held 3 bases outside the gene matches. Germline assignment: CDR1 SGHVS and CDR2 FNYEAQ. CDR3 sequence reads: CASSLGTSGSADTQYF. CDR3 in DNA: TGTGCCAGCAGCTTGGGGACTAGCGGGAGTGCAGATACGCAGTATTTT.